This T cell receptor (beta chain) was retrieved from a study of early T cells in non-severe SARS-CoV-2 infection. Study background: Sequencing was performed on bulk RNA from unsorted whole blood, leaving chains unpaired. General study results and limits: Anti-spike CD8 responses were favored in VDJdb matching, and private and CD4 specificities were missed.

Attachment of unique molecular identifiers to individual cDNA molecules was performed. MiXCR, applied by TCRdb to the 5' RACE reads, yields one record per CDR3 protein. The data contain some 60,000 distinct CDR3 sequences, around 13% of them singletons. The length of the CDR3 is 15 residues. V gave up 1 base and J gave up 5 bases, with 12 bases separating them. Germline V gives CDR1 SNHLY, CDR2 FYNNEI. This clonotype was seen repeatedly, ten times or more. Its matching antigen is unknown. The chain has TRBV2 and TRBJ2-1, with D maybe TRBD1 (6 bases). The TCR originated in an adult who was a healthcare worker with PCR-confirmed SARS-CoV-2 infection or an uninfected control (not recorded which). The sample taken for sequencing was whole blood. The CDR3 nucleotides are TGTGCCAGCAGTGAAGTTGGGACATTAGACAATGAGCAGTTCTTC. This gives the protein CASSEVGTLDNEQFF.